The clone carrying this T cell receptor (beta chain) was counted at least ten times. What it binds is unknown. The sample comes from a study of blood T cells in healthy people across ages. Whole-study results and caveats: There were more naive CD4+ cells and higher diversity in long-lived donors than in aged donors.

For the second PCR, which ran for roughly 7 to 11 cycles, a sample-barcoded 5' primer and a J-beta primer mix were used. TCRdb recomputed calls from the 5' RACE reads with MiXCR, one row per CDR3 protein. The sample includes hundreds of thousands of distinct CDR3 sequences, around 54% of them seen just once. V lost 5 bases and J lost 4; bases outside the gene matches: 12. The length of the CDR3 is 17 residues. Germline assignment: CDR1 MNHEY and CDR2 SMNVEV (reference sequence). The sequencing sample was made of blood. This sequence joins TRBV27 and TRBJ2-3, with 10 bases that match TRBD1. This receptor was obtained from a man aged 55 to 70 in good health. The CDR3 loop reads CASSPGTGAPGADTQYF. DNA for the CDR3: TGTGCCAGCAGTCCCGGGACAGGGGCCCCAGGGGCAGATACGCAGTATTTT.